This TCR beta chain was sequenced in a study of blood T cell repertoires in COVID-19. Background on the study: Some COVID-19 samples were acute and others convalescent; all came from the United States, Italy and Spain.

CDR1 is SGHDT, CDR2 YYEEEE, per germline. This CDR3 has 15 residues. Trimming pared 5 bases from V and 1 base from J, leaving 15 bases between. Methods used by the authors: Nucleated cell number was recorded as an estimate derived from reference gene primer amplification. Profiling relied on immunoSEQ multiplex PCR, and the TCRdb table lists in-frame clones only, not all of them. The D gene and trimming were derived from the DNA, and the V and J assignments and clone size from that table. The sample records 130,000 to 150,000 clones, about 86% being singletons. The sample was peripheral blood. V is TRBV5-6 and J is TRBJ1-1; possibly TRBD1 for D (6 bases). This sequence originates from a woman older than 75 with acute or convalescent COVID-19. The CDR3 DNA follows: TGTGCCAGCAGTCCTACAGGGACTAGGAACACTGAAGCTTTCTTT. Residues: CASSPTGTRNTEAFF.